A single sample is the source of the 12 T cell receptor beta chains below, sequenced in a study of T cell repertoires in cytomegalovirus infection. In TCRdb, the reads were re-called with MiXCR into one record per CDR3 protein. The table lists hundreds of thousands of distinct CDR3 sequences, 24% of them singletons. Sequencing input: CD8+ T cells from PBMCs. The receptors shown here come from a human donor in good health (CMV status not recorded). Some clones in this sample may be carry-over from other donors' samples.

This clonotype has at least ten counts. The chain links TRBV6-2 or TRBV6-3 to TRBJ2-3; no reliable D call. CDR3 length equals 12 residues. V shed 3 bases and J shed 7 bases, with 8 bases lying between them. CDR1 is MNHEY and CDR2 is SVGEGT in the germline V gene. Here the CDR3 DNA reads TGTGCCAGCAGTTATTCGGTGCATACGCAGTATTTT. Translating it yields CASSYSVHTQYF.

This clonotype was counted only a few times. The V and J genes are TRBV15 and TRBJ2-5, with TRBD2 matching 9 bases. V was clipped by 1 base and J by 9 bases; unmatched bases: 12. Germline V CDR1 and CDR2: LNHNV, YYDKDF (reference sequence). The CDR3 is made up of 16 amino acids. The CDR3 DNA is TGTGCCACCAGCAGAGCTGAACTCGGGACTAGCAGCTCCCAGTACTTC. As protein: CATSRAELGTSSSQYF.

The rearrangement uses TRBV7-9 and TRBJ2-7; D is uncertain. From germline, CDR1 is SEHNR and CDR2 FQNEAQ (reference sequence). V was cut by 5 bases and J by 6 bases, with 11 bases left in between. CDR3 length equals 12 residues. Here the CDR3 reads CASSQDGSEQYF. DNA for the CDR3: TGTGCCAGCAGCCAGGACGGTTCCGAGCAGTACTTC.

The J gene is TRBJ2-3, the V gene TRBV6-2 or TRBV6-3; 8 positions match TRBD2. CDR1 MNHEY and CDR2 SVGEGT come from the germline V gene. With 5 bases clipped from V and 0 bases from J, the junction kept 4 bases outside the gene matches. CDR3 size: 15 residues. CDR3 nucleotide sequence: TGTGCCAGCAGTCCACTAGCGGCTAGCACAGATACGCAGTATTTT. Translated: CASSPLAASTDTQYF.

The sample holds a few counts of this clonotype. The chain has TRBV7-9 and TRBJ2-1; D is possibly TRBD1 (6 bases). Trimming stripped 5 bases from V and 9 bases from J, with 14 bases between. In germline, CDR1 is SEHNR, CDR2 FQNEAQ (reference sequence). The CDR3 loop spans 13 amino acids. CDR3 nucleotides: TGTGCCAGCAGCACAGGGTCGGGGAGTGAGCAGTTCTTC. This encodes CASSTGSGSEQFF.

This clonotype appeared a few times. The rearrangement links TRBV19 to TRBJ1-1; tentatively, D is TRBD1 (5 bases). The germline V gene has CDR1 LNHDA and CDR2 SQIVND (reference sequence). This CDR3 has 13 amino acids. The V end lost 5 bases, the J end lost 4 bases, and 11 bases lay between the germline ends. Written as DNA, the CDR3 is TGTGCCAGTAGTTGGGGACTCCGCACTGAAGCTTTCTTT. As protein: CASSWGLRTEAFF.

There are many counts of this clonotype. This chain joins TRBV7-6 and TRBJ2-3, with 8 bases aligning to TRBD2. The germline gives CDR1 SGHVS, CDR2 FNYEAQ. The V segment lost 4 bases and the J segment 0 bases; nucleotides outside the gene matches: 6. CDR3 length: 16 residues. CDR3 sequence reads: CASSSPLAASTDTQYF. The CDR3 DNA is TGTGCCAGCAGCTCCCCACTAGCGGCGAGCACAGATACGCAGTATTTT.

DNA for the CDR3: TGTGCCAGCAGCTTAGATTACAACGGATACTATGGCTACACCTTC. Protein sequence: CASSLDYNGYYGYTF. The rearrangement links TRBV11-2 to TRBJ1-2; D unresolved. CDR3 length: 15 residues. V was cut by 0 bases and J by 3 bases, with 11 bases left in between. Germline assignment: CDR1 SGHAT and CDR2 FQNNGV.

This chain's CDR3 is CSARKGGYSNQPQHF. CDR3 sequence (DNA): TGCAGTGCTAGAAAGGGGGGTTATAGCAATCAGCCCCAGCATTTT. This chain links TRBV20-1 with TRBJ1-5, with D perhaps matching TRBD1 (6 bases). The CDR3 is made up of 15 amino acids. Germline V gene data show CDR1 as DFQATT and CDR2 as SNEGSKA (reference sequence). V was trimmed by 2 bases and J by 0 bases, leaving 11 bases between them.

The chain combines TRBV12-3 or TRBV12-4 with TRBJ2-3, with a tentative D call TRBD1 (5 bases). There are 14 residues in the CDR3. Trimming removed 6 bases at V and 2 bases at J, with 12 bases between. This CDR3 reads CASRPDSSTDTQYF. CDR3 DNA sequence: TGTGCCAGCAGACCTGACAGTTCCACAGATACGCAGTATTTT.

The chain recombines TRBV10-3 with TRBJ2-3; maybe TRBD1 (5 bases). Trimming took off 8 bases at V and 4 bases at J, with 10 bases between the two ends. CDR3 size: 12 residues. Germline V lookup: CDR1 ENHRY, CDR2 SYGVKD. This chain's CDR3 is CAIRTRSDTQYF. The CDR3 nucleotides read TGTGCCATCCGGACACGCTCAGATACGCAGTATTTT.

The chain combines TRBV3-1 with TRBJ2-2, with D possibly TRBD2 on 6 matching bases. Germline assignment: CDR1 LGHDT and CDR2 YNNKEL (reference sequence). Trimming cost V 2 bases and J 3 bases, with 13 bases left between them. This CDR3 comprises 16 residues. The CDR3 loop reads CASSQWAGIHTGELFF. CDR3 bases: TGTGCCAGCAGCCAATGGGCGGGGATCCACACCGGGGAGCTGTTTTTT. Complete variable domain (other parts from reference TRBV3-1 and TRBJ2-2): DTAVSQTPKYLVTQMGNDKSIKCEQNLGHDTMYWYKQDSKKFLKIMFSYNNKELIINETVPNRFSPKSPDKAHLNLHINSLELGDSAVYFCASSQWAGIHTGELFFGEGSRLTVL.